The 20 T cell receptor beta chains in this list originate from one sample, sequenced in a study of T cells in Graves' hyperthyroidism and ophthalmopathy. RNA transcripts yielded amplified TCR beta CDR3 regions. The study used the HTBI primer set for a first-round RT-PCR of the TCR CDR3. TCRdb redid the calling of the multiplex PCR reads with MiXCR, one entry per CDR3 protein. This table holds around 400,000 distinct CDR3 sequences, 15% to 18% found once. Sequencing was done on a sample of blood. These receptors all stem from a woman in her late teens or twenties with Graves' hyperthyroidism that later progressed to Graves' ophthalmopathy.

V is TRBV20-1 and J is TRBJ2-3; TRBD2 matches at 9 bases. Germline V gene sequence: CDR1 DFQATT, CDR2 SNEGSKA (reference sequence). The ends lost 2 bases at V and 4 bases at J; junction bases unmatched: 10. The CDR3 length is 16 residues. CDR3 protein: CSARSSASGEADTQYF. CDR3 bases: TGCAGTGCTAGATCCTCCGCTAGCGGGGAAGCAGATACGCAGTATTTT.

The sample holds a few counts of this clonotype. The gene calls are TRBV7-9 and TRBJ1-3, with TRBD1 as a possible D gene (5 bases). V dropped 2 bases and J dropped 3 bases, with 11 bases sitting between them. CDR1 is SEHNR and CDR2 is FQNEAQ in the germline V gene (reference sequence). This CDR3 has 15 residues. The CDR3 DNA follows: TGTGCCAGCAGCTTAAGAGCAGGGCTTGGAAACACCATATATTTT. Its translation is CASSLRAGLGNTIYF.

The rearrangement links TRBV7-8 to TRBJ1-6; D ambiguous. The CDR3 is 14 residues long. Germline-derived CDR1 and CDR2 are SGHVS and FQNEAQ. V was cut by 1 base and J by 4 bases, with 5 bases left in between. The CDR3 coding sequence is TGTGCCAGCAGCTTAGTGCCTTATAATTCACCCCTCCACTTT. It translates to CASSLVPYNSPLHF.

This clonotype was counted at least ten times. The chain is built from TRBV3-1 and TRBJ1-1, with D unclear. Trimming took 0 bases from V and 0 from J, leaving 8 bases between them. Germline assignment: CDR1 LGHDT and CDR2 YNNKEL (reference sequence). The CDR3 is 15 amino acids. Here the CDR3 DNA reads TGTGCCAGCAGCCAAGACGGTAGGTTGAACACTGAAGCTTTCTTT. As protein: CASSQDGRLNTEAFF. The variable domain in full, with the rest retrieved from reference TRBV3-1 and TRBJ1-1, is DTAVSQTPKYLVTQMGNDKSIKCEQNLGHDTMYWYKQDSKKFLKIMFSYNNKELIINETVPNRFSPKSPDKAHLNLHINSLELGDSAVYFCASSQDGRLNTEAFFGQGTRLTVV.

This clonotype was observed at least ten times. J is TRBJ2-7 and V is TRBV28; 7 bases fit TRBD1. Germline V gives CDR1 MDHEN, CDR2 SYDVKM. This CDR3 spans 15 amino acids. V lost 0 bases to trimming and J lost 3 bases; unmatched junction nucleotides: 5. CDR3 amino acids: CASSLWVDRSYEQYF. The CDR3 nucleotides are TGTGCCAGCAGTTTATGGGTGGACAGGAGCTACGAGCAGTACTTC.

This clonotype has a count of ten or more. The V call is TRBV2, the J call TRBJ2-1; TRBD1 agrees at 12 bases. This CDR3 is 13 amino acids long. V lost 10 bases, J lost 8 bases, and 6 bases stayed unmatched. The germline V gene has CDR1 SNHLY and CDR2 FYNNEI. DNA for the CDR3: TGTGCCACCGGGACAGGGGGCGGCTATGAGCAGTTCTTC. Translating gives CATGTGGGYEQFF.

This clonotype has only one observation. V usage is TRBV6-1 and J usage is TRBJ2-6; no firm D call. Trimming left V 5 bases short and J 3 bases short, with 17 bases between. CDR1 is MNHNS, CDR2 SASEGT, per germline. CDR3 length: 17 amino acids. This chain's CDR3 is CASSTLRSPRGANVLTF. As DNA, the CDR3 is TGTGCCAGCAGTACCCTTAGGTCCCCTCGTGGGGCCAACGTCCTGACTTTC.

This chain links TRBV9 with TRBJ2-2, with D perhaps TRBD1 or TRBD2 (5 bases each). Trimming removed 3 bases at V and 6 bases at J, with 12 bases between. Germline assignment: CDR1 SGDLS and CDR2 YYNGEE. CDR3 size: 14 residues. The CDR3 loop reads CASSAGTLSGELFF. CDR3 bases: TGTGCCAGCAGCGCCGGGACCCTGTCCGGGGAGCTGTTTTTT.

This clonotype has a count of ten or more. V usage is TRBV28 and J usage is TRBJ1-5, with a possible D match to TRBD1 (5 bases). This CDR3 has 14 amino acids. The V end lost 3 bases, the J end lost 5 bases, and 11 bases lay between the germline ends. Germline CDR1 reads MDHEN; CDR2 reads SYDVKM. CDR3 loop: CASSFQGYYQPQHF. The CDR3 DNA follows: TGTGCCAGCAGTTTTCAGGGCTACTATCAGCCCCAGCATTTT.

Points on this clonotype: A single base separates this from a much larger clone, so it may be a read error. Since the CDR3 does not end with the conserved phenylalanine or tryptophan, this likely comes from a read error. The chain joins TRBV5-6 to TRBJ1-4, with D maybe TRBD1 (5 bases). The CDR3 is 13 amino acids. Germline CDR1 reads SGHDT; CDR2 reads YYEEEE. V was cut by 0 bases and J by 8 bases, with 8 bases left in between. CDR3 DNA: TGTGCCAGCAGCTTGGCTGGGGCCGAAAAACTGTTTCTT. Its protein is CASSLAGAEKLFL.

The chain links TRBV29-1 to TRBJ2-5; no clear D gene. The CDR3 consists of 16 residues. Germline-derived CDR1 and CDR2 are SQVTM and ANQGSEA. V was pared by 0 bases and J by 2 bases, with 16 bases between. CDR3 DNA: TGCAGCGTTGAAGATTTTTATGGGCGTAAGCAAGAGACCCAGTACTTC. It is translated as CSVEDFYGRKQETQYF.

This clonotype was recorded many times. CDR3 amino acids: CASMGQGSSTDTQYF. In DNA, the CDR3 is TGTGCCAGCATGGGGCAGGGGTCTAGCACAGATACGCAGTATTTT. The chain couples TRBV27 to TRBJ2-3; TRBD1 is a possible D gene (6 bases). The CDR3 is made up of 15 amino acids. Germline values: CDR1 MNHEY, CDR2 SMNVEV (reference sequence). V lost 7 bases to trimming and J lost 0 bases, with 14 bases between them.

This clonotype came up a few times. The CDR3 bases are TGTGCCAGCAGCGTAGCTTCGAGTGGAGTCTATGGCTACACCTTC. It is translated as CASSVASSGVYGYTF. The J gene is TRBJ1-2, the V gene TRBV9; D is unresolved. The germline V gene encodes CDR1 SGDLS and CDR2 YYNGEE. V lost 0 bases to trimming and J lost 4 bases, with 13 bases between them. This CDR3 is 15 amino acids long. The full variable domain, in which reference TRBV9 and TRBJ1-2 provide the parts outside the CDR3, is DSGVTQTPKHLITATGQRVTLRCSPRSGDLSVYWYQQSLDQGLQFLIQYYNGEERAKGNILERFSAQQFPDLHSELNLSSLELGDSALYFCASSVASSGVYGYTFGSGTRLTVV.

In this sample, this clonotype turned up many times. The CDR3 loop is CASSLILPPEQYF. CDR3 coding DNA: TGTGCCAGCAGCTTAATCCTCCCACCCGAGCAGTACTTC. The chain combines TRBV7-9 with TRBJ2-7; D uncertain. Looked up from germline, CDR1 is SEHNR and CDR2 is FQNEAQ (reference sequence). The CDR3 is made up of 13 amino acids. V gave up 2 bases and J gave up 6 bases, with 11 bases separating them.

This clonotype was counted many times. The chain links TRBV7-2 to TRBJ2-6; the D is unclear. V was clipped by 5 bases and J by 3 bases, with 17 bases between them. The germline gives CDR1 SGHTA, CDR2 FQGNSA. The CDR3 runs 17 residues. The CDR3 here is CASSPPEGRVGANVLTF. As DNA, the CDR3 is TGTGCCAGCAGCCCCCCCGAAGGCAGAGTTGGGGCCAACGTCCTGACTTTC.

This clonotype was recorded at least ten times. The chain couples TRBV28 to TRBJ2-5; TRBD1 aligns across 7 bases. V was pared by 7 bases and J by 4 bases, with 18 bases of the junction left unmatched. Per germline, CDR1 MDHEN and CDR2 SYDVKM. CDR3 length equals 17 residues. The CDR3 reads CASTTPETGDVSETQYF. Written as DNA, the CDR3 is TGTGCCAGCACTACCCCCGAAACAGGGGATGTTTCAGAGACCCAGTACTTC.

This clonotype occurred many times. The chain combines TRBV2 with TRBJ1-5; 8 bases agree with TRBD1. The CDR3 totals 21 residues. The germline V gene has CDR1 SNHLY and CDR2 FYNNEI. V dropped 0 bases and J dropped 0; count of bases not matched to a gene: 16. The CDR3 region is CASSEAGGTGRYPYSNQPQHF. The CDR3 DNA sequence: TGTGCCAGCAGTGAAGCGGGGGGGACAGGTCGATACCCTTATAGCAATCAGCCCCAGCATTTT.

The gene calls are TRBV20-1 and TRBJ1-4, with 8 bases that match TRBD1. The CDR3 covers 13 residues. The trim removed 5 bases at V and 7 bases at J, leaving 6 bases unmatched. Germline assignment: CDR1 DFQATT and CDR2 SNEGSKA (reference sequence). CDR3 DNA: TGCAGTGCTGAGGGACAGGTCTTTGAAAAACTGTTTTTT. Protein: CSAEGQVFEKLFF.

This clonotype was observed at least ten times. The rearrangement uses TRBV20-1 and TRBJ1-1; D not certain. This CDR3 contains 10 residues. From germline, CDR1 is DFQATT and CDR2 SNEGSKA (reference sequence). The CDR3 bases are TGCAGAGCCTTCGGCACTGAAGCTTTCTTT. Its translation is CRAFGTEAFF.

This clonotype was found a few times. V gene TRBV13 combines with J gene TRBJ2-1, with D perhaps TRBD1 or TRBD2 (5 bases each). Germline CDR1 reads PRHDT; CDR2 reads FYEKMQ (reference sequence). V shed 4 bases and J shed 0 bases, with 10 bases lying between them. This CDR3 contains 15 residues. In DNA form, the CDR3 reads TGTGCCAGCAGCTCGGGACCGAACTCCTACAATGAGCAGTTCTTC. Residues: CASSSGPNSYNEQFF.